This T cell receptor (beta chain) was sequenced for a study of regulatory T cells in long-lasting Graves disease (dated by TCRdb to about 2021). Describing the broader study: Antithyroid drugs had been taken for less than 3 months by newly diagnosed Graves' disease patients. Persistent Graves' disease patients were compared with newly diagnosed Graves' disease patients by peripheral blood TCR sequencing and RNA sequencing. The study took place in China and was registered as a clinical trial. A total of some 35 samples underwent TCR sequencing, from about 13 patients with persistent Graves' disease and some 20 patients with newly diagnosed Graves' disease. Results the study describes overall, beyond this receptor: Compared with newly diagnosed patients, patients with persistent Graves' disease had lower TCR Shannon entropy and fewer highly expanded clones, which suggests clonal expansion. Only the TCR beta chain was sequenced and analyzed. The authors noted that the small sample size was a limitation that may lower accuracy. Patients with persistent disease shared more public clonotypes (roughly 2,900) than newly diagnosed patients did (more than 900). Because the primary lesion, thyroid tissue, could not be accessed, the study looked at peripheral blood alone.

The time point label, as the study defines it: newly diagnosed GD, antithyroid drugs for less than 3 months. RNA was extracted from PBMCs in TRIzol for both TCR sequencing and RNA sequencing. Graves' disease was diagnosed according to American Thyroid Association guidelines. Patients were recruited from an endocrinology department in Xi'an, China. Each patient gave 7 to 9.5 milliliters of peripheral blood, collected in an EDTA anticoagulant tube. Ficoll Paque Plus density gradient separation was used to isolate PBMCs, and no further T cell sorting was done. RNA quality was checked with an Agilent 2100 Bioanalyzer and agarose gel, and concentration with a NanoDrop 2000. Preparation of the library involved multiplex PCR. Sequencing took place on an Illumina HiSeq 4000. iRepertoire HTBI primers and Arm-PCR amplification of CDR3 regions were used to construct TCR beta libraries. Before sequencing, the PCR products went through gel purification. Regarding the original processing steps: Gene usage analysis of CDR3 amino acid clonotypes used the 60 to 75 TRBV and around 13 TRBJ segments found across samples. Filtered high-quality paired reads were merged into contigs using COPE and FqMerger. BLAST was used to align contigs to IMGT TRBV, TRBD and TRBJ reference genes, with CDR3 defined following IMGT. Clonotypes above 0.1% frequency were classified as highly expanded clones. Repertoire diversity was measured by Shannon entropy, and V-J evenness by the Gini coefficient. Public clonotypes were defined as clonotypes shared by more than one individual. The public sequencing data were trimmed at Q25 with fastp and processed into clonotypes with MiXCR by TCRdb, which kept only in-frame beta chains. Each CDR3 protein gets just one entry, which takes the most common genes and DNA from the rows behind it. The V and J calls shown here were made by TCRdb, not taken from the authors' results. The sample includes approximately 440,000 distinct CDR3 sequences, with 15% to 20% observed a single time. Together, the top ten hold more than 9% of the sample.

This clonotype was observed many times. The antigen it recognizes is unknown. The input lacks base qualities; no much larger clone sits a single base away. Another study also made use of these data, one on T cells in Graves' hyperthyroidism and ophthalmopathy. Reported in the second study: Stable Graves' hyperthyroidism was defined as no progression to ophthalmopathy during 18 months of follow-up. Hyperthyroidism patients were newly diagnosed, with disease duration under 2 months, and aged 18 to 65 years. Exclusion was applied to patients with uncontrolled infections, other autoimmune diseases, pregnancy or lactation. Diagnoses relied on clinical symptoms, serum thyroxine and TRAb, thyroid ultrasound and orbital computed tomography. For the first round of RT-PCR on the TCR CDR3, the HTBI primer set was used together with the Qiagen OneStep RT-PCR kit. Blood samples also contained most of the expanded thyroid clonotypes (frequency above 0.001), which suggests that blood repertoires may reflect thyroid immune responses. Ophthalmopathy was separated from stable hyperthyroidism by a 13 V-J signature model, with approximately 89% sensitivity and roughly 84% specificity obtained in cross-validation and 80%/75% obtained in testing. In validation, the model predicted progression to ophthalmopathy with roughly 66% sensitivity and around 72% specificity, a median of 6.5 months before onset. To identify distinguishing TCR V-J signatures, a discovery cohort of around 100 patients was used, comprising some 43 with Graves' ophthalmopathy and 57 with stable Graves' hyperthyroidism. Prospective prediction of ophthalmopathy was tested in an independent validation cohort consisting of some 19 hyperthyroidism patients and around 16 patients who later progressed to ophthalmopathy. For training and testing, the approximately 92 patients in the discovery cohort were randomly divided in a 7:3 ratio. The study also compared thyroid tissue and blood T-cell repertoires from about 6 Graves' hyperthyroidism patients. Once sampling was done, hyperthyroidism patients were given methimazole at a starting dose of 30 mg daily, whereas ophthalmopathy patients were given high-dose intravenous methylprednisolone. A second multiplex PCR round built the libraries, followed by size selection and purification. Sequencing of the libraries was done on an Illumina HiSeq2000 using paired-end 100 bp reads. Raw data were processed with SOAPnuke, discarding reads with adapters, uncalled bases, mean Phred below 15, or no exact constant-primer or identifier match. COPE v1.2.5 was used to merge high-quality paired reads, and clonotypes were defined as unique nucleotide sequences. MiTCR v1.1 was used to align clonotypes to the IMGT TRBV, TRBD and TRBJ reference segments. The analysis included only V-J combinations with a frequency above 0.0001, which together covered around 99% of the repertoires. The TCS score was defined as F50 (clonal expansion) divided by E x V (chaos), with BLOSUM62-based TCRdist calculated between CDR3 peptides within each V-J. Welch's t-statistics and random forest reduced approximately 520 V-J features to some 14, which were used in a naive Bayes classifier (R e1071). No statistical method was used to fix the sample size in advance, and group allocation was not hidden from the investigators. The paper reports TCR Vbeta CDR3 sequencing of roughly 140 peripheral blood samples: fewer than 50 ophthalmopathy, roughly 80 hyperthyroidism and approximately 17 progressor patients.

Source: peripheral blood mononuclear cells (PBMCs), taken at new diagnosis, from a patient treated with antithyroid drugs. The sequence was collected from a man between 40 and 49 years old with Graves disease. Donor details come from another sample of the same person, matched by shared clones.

The CDR3 region has the sequence CASSFVDRGFEQYF. The DNA sequence is TGTGCCAGCAGTTTTGTGGACAGGGGGTTTGAGCAGTACTTC. The V and J segments used are TRBV28 and TRBJ2-7; TRBD1 agrees with 10 junctional bases. V lost 3 bases and J lost 7 bases, and the count of bases not matched to a germline gene is 6. In the germline V gene, CDR1 corresponds to MDHEN and CDR2 to SYDVKM. Its CDR3 holds 14 amino acids, cysteine through phenylalanine. Only the CDR3 DNA is retained, 42 bases long and in frame from the first base.